The 11 T cell receptor beta chains presented below share a single source sample, sequenced in a study of OX40 agonist ivuxolimab in advanced cancers. Produced via immunoSEQ multiplex PCR; TCRdb's table is partial and in-frame only. The data contain 43,000 or so clones, roughly 86% of them singletons. The specimen comprised CD4+ or CD8+ T cells sorted from blood, sampled in a trial of the OX40 agonist ivuxolimab. The receptors shown here come from an adult with an advanced solid tumor such as melanoma, head and neck, liver or kidney cancer.

The V gene is TRBV13, the J gene TRBJ2-5; D is tentatively TRBD1 or TRBD2 (5 bases each). The J call may be faulty, since TRBJ2-7 better matches the DNA end. Germline CDR1 reads PRHDT; CDR2 reads FYEKMQ (reference sequence). The CDR3 sequence is 13 residues long. CDR3 region: CASSWDDGYEQYF. In DNA form, the CDR3 reads TGTGCCAGCAGCTGGGACGATGGCTACGAGCAGTACTTC.

This chain links TRBV4-1 with TRBJ1-1, with D possibly TRBD1 on 5 matching bases. Germline assignment: CDR1 MGHRA and CDR2 YSYEKL. Trimming removed 1 base at V and 4 bases at J, with 13 bases between. This CDR3 region has 15 residues. The CDR3 sequence is CASSQGGVSSTEAFF. CDR3 bases: TGCGCCAGCAGCCAAGGGGGGGTATCGAGCACTGAAGCTTTCTTT.

J is TRBJ1-4 and V is TRBV14; D is uncertain. Per germline, CDR1 SGHDN and CDR2 FVKESK. V was pared by 1 base and J by 8 bases, with 5 bases between. The CDR3 contains 12 residues. The DNA of the CDR3 is TGTGCCAGCAGCCAAGTACGAGAAAAACTGTTTTTT. This sequence encodes CASSQVREKLFF.

This sequence joins TRBV29-1 and TRBJ1-2; D uncertain. The CDR3 has 14 amino acids. Germline values: CDR1 SQVTM, CDR2 ANQGSEA. V lost 7 bases, J lost 2 bases, and 17 bases lay in between. Here the CDR3 DNA reads TGCAGCGCCGAGAAGCAGCCACTCAACTATGGCTACACCTTC. It specifies CSAEKQPLNYGYTF.

This clone is classed as medium-sized (0.01 to 0.1%). V is TRBV18 and J is TRBJ2-1; D is ambiguous. Trimming removed 2 bases from V and 5 bases from J, with 13 bases in between. The CDR3 loop spans 15 amino acids. CDR1 is KGHSH, CDR2 LQKENI, per germline. CDR3 region: CASSPAISRNNEQFF. For the CDR3, the DNA is TGTGCCAGCTCACCAGCTATCTCACGTAACAATGAGCAGTTCTTC.

As regards this clone: Additional DNA sequences in this sample encode the identical CDR3. The chain couples TRBV9 to TRBJ2-1; D may be TRBD1 (6 bases). This CDR3 is built from 13 residues. Germline-derived CDR1 and CDR2 are SGDLS and YYNGEE. V lost 0 bases, J lost 6 bases, and 7 bases lay in between. CDR3 DNA sequence: TGTGCCAGCAGCGTAGGACAGGCCAATGAGCAGTTCTTC. Its protein is CASSVGQANEQFF.

The V gene is TRBV30, the J gene TRBJ2-5; no definite D call. The J call may be in error: the DNA end matches TRBJ2-7 better. There are 13 residues in the CDR3. From germline, CDR1 is GTSNPN and CDR2 SVGIG (reference sequence). CDR3 coding DNA: TGTGCCTGGAGGGGGAAAACCACCTACGAGCAGTACTTC. Amino acids: CAWRGKTTYEQYF.

The chain uses TRBV5-1 and TRBJ2-3; 7 bases line up with TRBD2. The CDR3 is 14 amino acids. Germline V gives CDR1 SGHRS, CDR2 YFSETQ. J was trimmed by 0 bases and V by 9 bases; bases with no gene match: 7. Written as DNA, the CDR3 is TGCGCCAACCAGAAGCGGGGAAGCACAGATACGCAGTATTTT. Translating it yields CANQKRGSTDTQYF.

This chain links TRBV11-2 with TRBJ2-2; 15 positions match TRBD2. CDR1 SGHAT and CDR2 FQNNGV come from the germline V gene. The J segment lost 4 bases and the V segment lost 5 bases, leaving 11 bases of the junction unmatched. There are 19 residues in the CDR3. This CDR3 is CASSPGGLAGGEGTGELFF. CDR3 nucleotide sequence: TGTGCCAGCAGCCCCGGGGGACTAGCGGGGGGCGAGGGCACCGGGGAGCTGTTTTTT.

The J gene is TRBJ2-5, the V gene TRBV5-1; a possible D gene is TRBD2 (6 bases). This CDR3 comprises 14 residues. V lost 4 bases and J lost 5, with 15 bases in between. Germline V gene data show CDR1 as SGHRS and CDR2 as YFSETQ. CDR3 sequence: CASSATQGGETQYF. The CDR3 bases are TGCGCCAGCAGCGCGACTCAGGGAGGCGAGACCCAGTACTTC.

This chain links TRBV2 with TRBJ2-1, with TRBD2 matching over 10 bases. The V gene end was trimmed by 9 bases and the J gene end by 6 bases; junction bases not matched to a gene: 2. From germline, CDR1 is SNHLY and CDR2 FYNNEI. The CDR3 covers 12 residues. CDR3 nucleotides: TGTGCCAGACTAGCGGGACGCAATGAGCAGTTCTTC. Translated: CARLAGRNEQFF.